Listed below are T cell receptor beta chains from one sample, sequenced in a study of regulatory T cells in long-lasting Graves disease. TCRdb passed the multiplex PCR reads through MiXCR, listing each CDR3 protein once. This table has 500,000 or so distinct CDR3 sequences, 12% to 15% appearing once. This same sample was also part of a study on T cells in Graves' hyperthyroidism and ophthalmopathy.

Specimen: peripheral blood mononuclear cells (PBMCs), collected at new diagnosis, from a patient treated with antithyroid drugs. The receptors come from a woman aged 45 to 65 with Graves disease. Both conserved end residues are part of each CDR3. A D gene is named only where the DNA matches it firmly. Expanded clones get a size class; other rows say once, few or many, or leave the size out.

clone size	V gene	J gene	D gene	CDR3 protein	CDR3 DNA
many	TRBV2	TRBJ2-1	.	CASSELGPSSYNEQFF	TGTGCCAGCAGTGAATTGGGACCTAGCTCCTACAATGAGCAGTTCTTC
.	TRBV28	TRBJ2-7	TRBD2	CASSFGLVDTYEQYF	TGTGCCAGCAGTTTTGGACTAGTCGACACCTACGAGCAGTACTTC
many	TRBV30	TRBJ2-5	.	CAYGRAQETQYF	TGTGCCTACGGGAGAGCCCAAGAGACCCAGTACTTC
few	TRBV7-9	TRBJ2-2	.	CASSLALGGANTGELFF	TGTGCCAGCAGCTTAGCGCTGGGAGGCGCGAACACCGGGGAGCTGTTTTTT
.	TRBV7-6	TRBJ2-1	TRBD2	CASSAGRVSYNEQFF	TGTGCCAGCAGCGCAGGGAGGGTCTCCTACAATGAGCAGTTCTTC
.	TRBV7-2	TRBJ2-5	.	CASSLGGAKETQYF	TGTGCCAGCAGCTTAGGCGGGGCGAAAGAGACCCAGTACTTC
.	TRBV19	TRBJ2-1	.	CASSMGVAREQFF	TGTGCCAGTAGTATGGGAGTAGCTCGTGAGCAGTTCTTC
few	TRBV5-4	TRBJ1-1	.	CASSVGQGATFGTFF	.
few	TRBV20-1	TRBJ2-4	.	CSARAEKSAKNIQYF	TGCAGTGCTAGAGCAGAGAAAAGCGCCAAAAACATTCAGTACTTC
few	TRBV13	TRBJ1-6	TRBD1	CASSLFGQGVYNSPLHF	TGTGCCAGCAGCTTATTCGGACAGGGGGTGTATAATTCACCCCTCCACTTT
many	TRBV12-3/TRBV12-4	TRBJ2-7	.	CASSPTRRQALDYEQYF	TGTGCCAGCAGCCCAACTAGGAGACAGGCTTTGGACTACGAGCAGTACTTC
many	TRBV28	TRBJ1-4	TRBD1	CASSSTSGTGSEKLFF	TGTGCCAGCAGTTCCACCTCCGGGACAGGGAGTGAAAAACTGTTTTTT
few	TRBV18	TRBJ1-2	TRBD1	CASSWGQMNYGYTF	TGTGCCAGCTCATGGGGACAGATGAACTATGGCTACACCTTC
.	TRBV4-1	TRBJ2-3	.	CASSQVGAYTDTQYF	TGCGCCAGCAGCCAAGTGGGGGCCTACACAGATACGCAGTATTTT
.	TRBV28	TRBJ1-3	.	CASTPPFTGNTIYF	TGTGCCAGCACCCCTCCGTTTACTGGAAACACCATATATTTT
many	TRBV5-1	TRBJ2-3	.	CASRKVTGTDTQYF	TGCGCCAGCAGGAAGGTAACCGGGACAGATACGCAGTATTTT
many	TRBV7-9	TRBJ2-7	.	CASLASNYEQYF	TGTGCCAGCTTGGCTAGCAACTACGAGCAGTACTTC
many	TRBV2	TRBJ2-3	TRBD2	CASSRETSGRAGDTQYF	TGTGCCAGCAGTCGGGAGACTAGCGGGAGGGCTGGGGATACGCAGTATTTT
few	TRBV6-1	TRBJ2-1	.	CASSNGQGWNEQFF	TGCGCCAGCAGCAATGGACAAGGTTGGAATGAGCAGTTCTTC
.	TRBV5-1	TRBJ2-7	.	CASSLQAGSLSYEQYF	TGCGCCAGCAGCTTGCAGGCGGGGTCGCTCTCCTACGAGCAGTACTTC
.	TRBV28	TRBJ2-1	TRBD2	CASSPVSGSNYNEQFF	TGTGCCAGCAGTCCCGTTAGCGGGAGCAACTACAATGAGCAGTTCTTC
few	TRBV5-1	TRBJ2-3	.	CASRGGSGGTDTQYF	TGCGCCAGCCGAGGGGGGAGTGGGGGCACAGATACGCAGTATTTT
many	TRBV6-1	TRBJ2-1	TRBD2	CASSEAFGREGSYNEQFF	TGTGCCAGCAGTGAAGCTTTTGGGCGGGAGGGATCCTACAATGAGCAGTTCTTC
many	TRBV6-1	TRBJ1-3	.	CASVPGRGDSGNTIYF	TGTGCCAGCGTCCCCGGGAGAGGGGATAGTGGAAACACCATATATTTT
many	TRBV6-2/TRBV6-3	TRBJ2-2	.	CASSTQRTDTGELFF	TGTGCCAGCTCCACTCAGAGGACGGACACCGGGGAGCTGTTTTTT
many	TRBV28	TRBJ2-2	.	CASSYQPSTGELFF	TGTGCCAGCAGTTACCAACCTAGCACCGGGGAGCTGTTTTTT
.	TRBV5-1	TRBJ2-3	.	CASGIRGPEADTQYF	TGCGCCAGCGGCATACGGGGCCCGGAGGCAGATACGCAGTATTTT
.	TRBV18	TRBJ2-2	.	CASSPPEGYTGELFF	TGTGCCAGCTCACCACCGGAAGGGTACACCGGGGAGCTGTTTTTT
few	TRBV28	TRBJ1-4	.	CASSLLGGLREKLFF	TGTGCCAGCAGTTTATTGGGGGGGTTAAGAGAAAAACTGTTTTTT
many	TRBV20-1	TRBJ2-7	TRBD1	CSVQGALKSSSYEQYF	TGCAGTGTTCAGGGGGCACTCAAGTCCTCTAGCTACGAGCAGTACTTC
.	TRBV5-1	TRBJ2-1	TRBD1	CASSVGQSSYNEQFF	TGCGCCAGCAGCGTGGGACAGAGCTCCTACAATGAGCAGTTCTTC
.	TRBV4-1	TRBJ2-4	.	CASSPIGEGAKNIQYF	TGCGCCAGCAGCCCAATCGGGGAAGGAGCCAAAAACATTCAGTACTTC
.	TRBV20-1	TRBJ2-3	TRBD2	CSARQETSGRGTDTQYF	TGCAGTGCTAGACAAGAGACTAGCGGGAGAGGGACAGATACGCAGTATTTT
many	TRBV28	TRBJ2-3	TRBD2	CASSRGTSGRVDTQYF	TGTGCCAGCAGTCGCGGGACTAGCGGGAGGGTAGATACGCAGTATTTT
many	TRBV28	TRBJ2-7	TRBD2	CASSLGSGLAGRTYEQYF	TGTGCCAGCAGTTTAGGTTCGGGACTAGCGGGGCGCACCTACGAGCAGTACTTC
.	TRBV28	TRBJ2-3	TRBD2	CASTVPGLAGSADTQYF	TGTGCCAGCACCGTCCCGGGACTAGCGGGCTCCGCAGATACGCAGTATTTT
many	TRBV28	TRBJ2-2	TRBD2	CASSPTWGLSNTGELFF	TGTGCCAGCAGTCCGACCTGGGGACTATCGAACACCGGGGAGCTGTTTTTT
once	TRBV5-1	TRBJ2-7	.	CASSPLPRGGGYEQYF	TGCGCCAGCAGTCCCCTCCCCAGGGGGGGGGGCTACGAGCAGTACTTC
many	TRBV13	TRBJ2-1	TRBD2	CASSPAGGYNEQFF	TGTGCCAGCAGTCCGGCGGGAGGGTACAATGAGCAGTTCTTC
few	TRBV29-1	TRBJ2-3	TRBD1	CSVGTGGITDTQYF	TGCAGCGTTGGCACAGGGGGTATAACAGATACGCAGTATTTT
many	TRBV28	TRBJ2-7	TRBD2	CASSASGTSGTYEQYF	TGTGCCAGCAGTGCATCCGGGACTAGCGGTACCTACGAGCAGTACTTC
.	TRBV19	TRBJ2-3	TRBD2	CASSPAAGGPTDTQYF	TGTGCCAGTAGTCCCGCAGCGGGAGGGCCCACAGATACGCAGTATTTT
.	TRBV7-6	TRBJ2-1	TRBD1	CASSLVGQGYEQFF	TGTGCCAGCAGCTTAGTAGGACAGGGTTATGAGCAGTTCTTC
many	TRBV29-1	TRBJ2-3	.	CSVAGTSKTSTDTQYF	TGCAGCGTCGCTGGGACATCTAAAACTAGCACAGATACGCAGTATTTT
many	TRBV27	TRBJ2-1	TRBD2	CASYGLAGVREQFF	TGTGCCAGTTACGGGCTAGCGGGAGTTCGCGAGCAGTTCTTC
.	TRBV20-1	TRBJ2-3	.	CSAETRGGTDTQYF	TGCAGTGCTGAGACTAGGGGAGGCACAGATACGCAGTATTTT
many	TRBV29-1	TRBJ1-3	.	CSVERAQSSGNTIYF	TGCAGCGTTGAACGTGCCCAGAGCTCTGGAAACACCATATATTTT
many	TRBV7-3	TRBJ2-2	TRBD2	CASSLSMGLAGGTTGELFF	TGTGCCAGCAGCTTATCAATGGGACTAGCGGGAGGTACCACCGGGGAGCTGTTTTTT
.	TRBV20-1	TRBJ2-2	.	CSARDIKGNTGELFF	TGCAGTGCTAGGGATATTAAGGGGAACACCGGGGAGCTGTTTTTT
many	TRBV24-1	TRBJ1-1	.	CATSDATGSTEAFF	TGTGCCACCAGTGATGCGACGGGTAGCACTGAAGCTTTCTTT
.	TRBV7-8	TRBJ2-7	.	CASSSGSREQYF	TGTGCCAGCAGCTCGGGGTCTAGAGAGCAGTACTTC
.	TRBV9	TRBJ2-3	.	CASSETGYTDTQYF	TGTGCCAGCAGCGAAACAGGGTACACAGATACGCAGTATTTT
many	TRBV12-3/TRBV12-4	TRBJ2-7	.	CASSLESLGESSYEQYF	TGTGCCAGCAGTTTAGAGAGTCTGGGGGAGAGCTCCTACGAGCAGTACTTC
few	TRBV27	TRBJ1-5	.	CASRPAGPQYQPQHF	TGTGCCAGCAGACCGGCCGGGCCGCAGTATCAGCCCCAGCATTTT
.	TRBV10-1	TRBJ2-2	.	CASQKRGTGELVF	TGCGCCAGCCAAAAGAGGGGCACCGGGGAGCTGGTTTTT
many	TRBV28	TRBJ1-5	.	CASSSAGTPYSNQPQHF	TGTGCCAGCAGTTCTGCCGGGACACCTTATAGCAATCAGCCCCAGCATTTT
few	TRBV28	TRBJ2-7	.	CASVLRGYNEQYF	TGTGCCAGCGTCCTTCGAGGGTACAACGAGCAGTACTTC